This entry features one T cell receptor beta chain sequence. Produced via immunoSEQ multiplex PCR; TCRdb's table is partial and in-frame only. The data show under 95,000 clones, roughly 87% seen once. The sample belongs to a study of blood T cell repertoires in COVID-19. This receptor was obtained from a woman in her 50s with acute or convalescent COVID-19. The sequencing sample was made of peripheral blood.

The CDR3 nucleotides are TGTGCCAGCAGCTCGGACAGCGGCGCTGAAGCTTTCTTT. Translated: CASSSDSGAEAFF. V and J are TRBV5-8 and TRBJ1-1; tentative D call: TRBD1 (6 bases). This CDR3 region has 13 residues. CDR1 is SGHTS, CDR2 YDEGEE, per germline. Between the trimmed V and J ends, which lost 3 bases and 6 bases, there was a span of 12 bases.